This T cell receptor beta chain stems from a study of blood T cell repertoires in COVID-19. Only in-frame clones appear in the TCRdb table, and some are missing; sequencing was by immunoSEQ multiplex PCR. This table holds a few hundred thousand clones, about 83% found once. The CDR3 sequence is 15 residues long. The germline CDR1 and CDR2 sequences are SGHTA and FQGNSA. Trimming cost V 0 bases and J 2 bases, with 11 bases left between them. The clonotype was recovered from a woman aged 40 to 55 who had recovered from COVID-19. The sample taken for sequencing was PBMCs or T cells enriched from blood (not recorded which). This rearrangement joins TRBV7-2 to TRBJ2-7; D is uncertain. CDR3 region: CASSLASSSTYEQYF. The CDR3 DNA sequence: TGTGCCAGCAGCTTAGCTAGCTCTTCGACCTACGAGCAGTACTTC.